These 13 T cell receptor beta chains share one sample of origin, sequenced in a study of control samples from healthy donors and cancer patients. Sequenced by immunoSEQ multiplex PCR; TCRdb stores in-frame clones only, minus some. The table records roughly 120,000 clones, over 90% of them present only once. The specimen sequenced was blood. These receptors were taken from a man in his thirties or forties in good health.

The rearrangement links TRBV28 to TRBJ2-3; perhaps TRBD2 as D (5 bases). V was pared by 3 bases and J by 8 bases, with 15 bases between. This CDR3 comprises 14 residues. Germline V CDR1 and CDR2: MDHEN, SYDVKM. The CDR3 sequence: CASSLAPGIPTQYF. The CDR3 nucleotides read TGTGCCAGCAGTTTGGCACCGGGGATTCCTACGCAGTATTTT.

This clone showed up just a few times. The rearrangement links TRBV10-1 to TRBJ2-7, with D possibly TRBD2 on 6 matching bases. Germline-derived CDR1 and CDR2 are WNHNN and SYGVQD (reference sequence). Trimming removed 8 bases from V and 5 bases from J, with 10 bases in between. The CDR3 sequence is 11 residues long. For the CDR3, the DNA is TGCGCCAGCCGGAGGGGAAACGAGCAGTACTTC. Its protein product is CASRRGNEQYF.

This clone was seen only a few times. CDR3 sequence reads: CASSLDRGTEAFF. The CDR3 DNA reads TGTGCCAGCAGCCTAGACAGGGGGACTGAAGCTTTCTTT. The chain combines TRBV9 with TRBJ1-1; 9 nucleotides agree with TRBD1. Trimming cost V 4 bases and J 5 bases; bases outside gene matches: 3. Germline CDR1 and CDR2: SGDLS and YYNGEE. The CDR3 has 13 amino acids.

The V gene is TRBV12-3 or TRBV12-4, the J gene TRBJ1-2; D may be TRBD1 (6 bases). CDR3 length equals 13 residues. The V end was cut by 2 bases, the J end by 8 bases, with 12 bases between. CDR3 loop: CASSLMAGAGYTF. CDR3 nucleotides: TGTGCCAGCAGTTTAATGGCAGGGGCCGGCTACACCTTC.

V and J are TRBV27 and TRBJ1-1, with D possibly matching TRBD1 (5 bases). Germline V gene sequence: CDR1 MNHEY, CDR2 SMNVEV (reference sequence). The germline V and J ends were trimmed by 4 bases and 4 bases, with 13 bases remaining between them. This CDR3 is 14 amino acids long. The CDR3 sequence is CASSSGTWITEAFF. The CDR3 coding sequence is TGTGCCAGCAGTTCCGGGACCTGGATCACTGAAGCTTTCTTT.

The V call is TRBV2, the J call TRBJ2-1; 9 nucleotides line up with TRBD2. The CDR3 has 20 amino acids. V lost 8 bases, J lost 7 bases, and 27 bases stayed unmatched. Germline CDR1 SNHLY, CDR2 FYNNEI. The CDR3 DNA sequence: TGTGCCAGCGGAGTTGGGGTGGGGGGGAGCGGGGGGCCAGACCCAAATGAGCAGTTCTTC. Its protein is CASGVGVGGSGGPDPNEQFF.

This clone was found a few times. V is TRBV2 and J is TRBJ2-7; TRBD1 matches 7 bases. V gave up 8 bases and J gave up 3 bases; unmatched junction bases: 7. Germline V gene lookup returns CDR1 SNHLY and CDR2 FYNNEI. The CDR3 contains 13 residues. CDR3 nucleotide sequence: TGTGCCAGCCGCGTGACAGGGCTCTACGAGCAGTACTTC. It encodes CASRVTGLYEQYF. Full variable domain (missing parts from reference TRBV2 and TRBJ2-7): EPEVTQTPSHQVTQMGQEVILRCVPISNHLYFYWYRQILGQKVEFLVSFYNNEISEKSEIFDDQFSVERPDGSNFTLKIRSTKLEDSAMYFCASRVTGLYEQYFGPGTRLTVT.

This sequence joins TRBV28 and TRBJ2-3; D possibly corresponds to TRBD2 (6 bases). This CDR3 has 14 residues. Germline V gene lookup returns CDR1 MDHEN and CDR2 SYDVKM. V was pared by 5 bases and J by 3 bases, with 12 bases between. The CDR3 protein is CASSVQAGTDTQYF. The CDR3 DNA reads TGTGCCAGCAGTGTCCAGGCGGGGACAGATACGCAGTATTTT.

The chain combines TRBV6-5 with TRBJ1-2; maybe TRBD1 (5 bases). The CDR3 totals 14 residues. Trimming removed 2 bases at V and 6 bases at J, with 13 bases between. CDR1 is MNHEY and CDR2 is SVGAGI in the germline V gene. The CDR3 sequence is CASSYARVSDGYTF. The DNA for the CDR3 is TGTGCCAGCAGTTACGCCAGGGTTTCGGATGGCTACACCTTC.

CDR3 bases: TGTGCCAGCCGGGGGGGGGTAGATGAAAAACTGTTTTTT. Translated, it gives CASRGGVDEKLFF. J is TRBJ1-4 and V is TRBV27, with a possible D match to TRBD1 (5 bases). This CDR3 comprises 13 residues. V lost 8 bases and J lost 6, with 13 bases in between. Germline V gene data show CDR1 as MNHEY and CDR2 as SMNVEV (reference sequence).

CDR3 bases: TGTGCCAGCTCACGGGTAGCGGGGACACCGGGGAATGAGCAGTTCTTC. It codes for CASSRVAGTPGNEQFF. The rearrangement joins TRBV18 to TRBJ2-1; 8 bases fit TRBD2. CDR3 size: 16 residues. Germline CDR1 and CDR2: KGHSH and LQKENI. With 4 bases clipped from V and 7 bases from J, the junction kept 12 bases outside the gene matches. Variable domain in full (rest from reference TRBV18 and TRBJ2-1): NAGVMQNPRHLVRRRGQEARLRCSPMKGHSHVYWYRQLPEEGLKFMVYLQKENIIDESGMPKERFSAEFPKEGPSILRIQQVVRGDSAAYFCASSRVAGTPGNEQFFGPGTRLTVL.

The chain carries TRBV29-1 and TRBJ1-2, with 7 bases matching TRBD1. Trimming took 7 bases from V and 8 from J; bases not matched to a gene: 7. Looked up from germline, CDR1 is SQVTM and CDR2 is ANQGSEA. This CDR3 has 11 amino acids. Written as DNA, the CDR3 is TGCAGCGCCCGACAGGGCTGGGGCTACACCTTC. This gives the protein CSARQGWGYTF. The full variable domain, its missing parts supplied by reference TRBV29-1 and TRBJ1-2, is SAVISQKPSRDICQRGTSLTIQCQVDSQVTMMFWYRQQPGQSLTLIATANQGSEATYESGFVIDKFPISRPNLTFSTLTVSNMSPEDSSIYLCSARQGWGYTFGSGTRLTVV.

CDR3 region: CASSLAFQGVNEQFF. As DNA, the CDR3 is TGCGCCAGCAGCTTGGCTTTTCAGGGGGTCAATGAGCAGTTCTTC. This rearrangement joins TRBV5-1 to TRBJ2-1; 7 bases are a match to TRBD1. V was pared by 0 bases and J by 6 bases, with 6 bases of the junction left unmatched. Germline V CDR1 and CDR2: SGHRS, YFSETQ. The CDR3 is 15 amino acids.